Sequencing of this T cell receptor beta chain was carried out in a study of Graves' ophthalmopathy and Graves' hyperthyroidism. CDR3 length: 15 amino acids. Trimming removed 1 base from V and 3 bases from J, with 10 bases in between. Germline CDR1 and CDR2: DFQATT and SNEGSKA (reference sequence). For repertoire sequencing, the TCR beta CDR3 regions were amplified from RNA transcripts. RT-PCR was first run with HTBI primers, then multiplex PCR in a second round. TCRdb passed the multiplex PCR reads through MiXCR, listing each CDR3 protein once. Of about 370,000 distinct CDR3 sequences listed, approximately 18% are singletons. This clonotype was counted many times. Hyperthyroidism patients, all newly diagnosed, had under 2 months' duration and ages of 18 to 65.

The sequenced material came from peripheral blood. This chain joins TRBV20-1 and TRBJ2-6; no clear D. The sequence came from an adult woman with stable Graves' hyperthyroidism. Written as DNA, the CDR3 is TGCAGTGCTAGAGCGGAGAAAAATGGGGCCAACGTCCTGACTTTC. This codes for CSARAEKNGANVLTF.